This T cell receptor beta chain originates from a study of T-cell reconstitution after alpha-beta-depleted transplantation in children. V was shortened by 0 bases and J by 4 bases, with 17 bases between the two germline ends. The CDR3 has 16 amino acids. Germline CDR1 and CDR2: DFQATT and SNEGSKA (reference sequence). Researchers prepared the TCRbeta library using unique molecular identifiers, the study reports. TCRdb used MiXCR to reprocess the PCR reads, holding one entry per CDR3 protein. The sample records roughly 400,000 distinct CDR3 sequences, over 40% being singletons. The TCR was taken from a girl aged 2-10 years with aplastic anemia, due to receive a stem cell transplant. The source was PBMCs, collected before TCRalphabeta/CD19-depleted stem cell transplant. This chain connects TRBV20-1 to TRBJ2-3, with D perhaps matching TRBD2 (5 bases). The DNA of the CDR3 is TGCAGTGCTAGAGATCCGGCGGGTGCCCCTCCAGATACGCAGTATTTT. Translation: CSARDPAGAPPDTQYF.